These T cell receptor beta chains were read from a single sample in a study of blood T cell repertoires in COVID-19. Generated by immunoSEQ multiplex PCR, the TCRdb table keeps only in-frame clones and is missing some. The sample holds hundreds of thousands of clones, 80% to 85% seen once. Sequencing was carried out using peripheral blood. These receptors all stem from a woman aged 80 or over with active or convalescent COVID-19. The CDR3 runs from the conserved cysteine through the conserved F or W. D genes are given only for firm matches. Some rows have no size entry. The others give once, few or many, or a class for an expanded clone.

V,size,D,J,CDR3,DNA
TRBV28,-,-,TRBJ1-2,CATSGAGRSYGYTF,TGTGCCACCTCCGGAGCAGGGCGGAGCTATGGCTACACCTTC
TRBV30,-,-,TRBJ1-1,CAWSVRLDTEAFF,TGTGCCTGGAGTGTACGCCTAGACACTGAAGCTTTCTTT
TRBV24-1,-,TRBD1,TRBJ2-2,CATQAQGAGGELFF,TGTGCCACACAGGCCCAGGGGGCAGGTGGGGAGCTGTTTTTT
TRBV12-5,-,TRBD1,TRBJ2-5,CASGFRGQIQETQYF,TGTGCTAGTGGTTTCAGGGGGCAGATCCAAGAGACCCAGTACTTC
TRBV2,-,TRBD1,TRBJ2-7,CASSPGTGRGHSYEQYF,TGTGCCAGCAGCCCAGGGACAGGGAGGGGGCACTCCTACGAGCAGTACTTC
TRBV7-9,-,TRBD2,TRBJ2-5,CASSPGLVLGTQYF,TGTGCCAGCAGCCCGGGACTAGTCTTGGGTACCCAGTACTTC
TRBV13,-,-,TRBJ2-7,CASSFGPGVYEQYF,TGTGCCAGCAGCTTCGGTCCGGGGGTCTACGAGCAGTACTTC
TRBV3-1/TRBV3-2,-,-,TRBJ1-4,CASSTGDIGEKLFF,TGTGCCAGCAGCACGGGGGATATCGGCGAAAAACTGTTTTTT
TRBV19,-,TRBD1,TRBJ1-5,CASSTSDRGRLNQPQHF,TGTGCCAGTAGTACATCGGACAGGGGGCGGCTTAATCAGCCCCAGCATTTT
TRBV7-3,-,-,TRBJ2-3,CASSNGQFTDTQYF,TGTGCCAGCAGCAACGGACAGTTCACAGATACGCAGTATTTT
TRBV28,-,-,TRBJ2-1,CASTTRMDRDPFF,TGTGCCAGCACTACAAGGATGGACCGGGATCCGTTCTTC
TRBV19,-,-,TRBJ1-1,CASSMIAGPYTEAFF,TGTGCCAGTAGTATGATTGCAGGGCCTTACACTGAAGCTTTCTTT
TRBV5-1,-,TRBD1,TRBJ2-7,CASSLAAQGASYEQYF,TGCGCCAGCAGCCTCGCAGCACAGGGGGCGTCCTACGAGCAGTACTTC
TRBV27,-,-,TRBJ1-2,CASSPQGNYGYTF,TGTGCCAGCAGCCCACAGGGCAACTATGGCTACACCTTC
TRBV10-3,few,TRBD2,TRBJ2-7,CAITTPGRYEQYF,TGTGCCATCACCACTCCCGGGAGGTACGAGCAGTACTTC
TRBV18,-,-,TRBJ1-1,CASSPQDGDTEAFF,TGTGCCAGCTCACCACAAGACGGGGACACTGAAGCTTTCTTT
TRBV25-1,-,-,TRBJ1-2,CASSDPPGTPNYGYTF,TGTGCCAGCAGTGACCCTCCAGGGACACCGAACTATGGCTACACCTTC
TRBV18,-,TRBD1,TRBJ1-5,CASSGQGDANQPQHF,TGTGCCAGCTCTGGGCAGGGGGACGCCAATCAGCCCCAGCATTTT
TRBV4-2,-,TRBD2,TRBJ2-5,CASSQEARRGLAGGWQETQYF,TGTGCCAGCAGCCAAGAAGCACGTCGGGGACTAGCGGGGGGGTGGCAAGAGACCCAGTACTTC
TRBV9,-,-,TRBJ1-6,CASSLYDSSYNSPLHF,TGTGCCAGCAGCCTCTACGATAGCTCCTATAATTCACCCCTCCACTTT
TRBV4-2,-,-,TRBJ1-2,CASSQPAEVGYTF,TGTGCCAGCAGCCAACCCGCAGAGGTTGGCTACACCTTC
TRBV23-1,-,TRBD1,TRBJ2-6,CASGTGLTGANVLTF,TGCGCCAGCGGGACAGGCCTTACTGGGGCCAACGTCCTGACTTTC
TRBV7-8,once,TRBD1,TRBJ2-2,CASTNRGQGTGELFF,TGTGCCAGCACCAACAGGGGGCAAGGCACCGGGGAGCTGTTTTTT
TRBV4-1,-,TRBD1,TRBJ2-7,CASSQDRLTAGGQGEQYF,TGCGCCAGCAGCCAAGATCGATTGACGGCGGGGGGACAGGGGGAGCAGTACTTC
TRBV29-1,-,-,TRBJ2-1,CSVVDYDEQFF,TGCAGCGTTGTGGACTACGATGAGCAGTTCTTC
TRBV9,-,TRBD1,TRBJ1-5,CASSPPGQGNQPQHF,TGTGCCAGCAGCCCGCCGGGACAGGGGAATCAGCCCCAGCATTTT
TRBV11-3,-,TRBD1,TRBJ2-5,CASSVDRLETQYF,TGTGCCAGCAGCGTGGACAGGTTAGAGACCCAGTACTTC
TRBV20-1,-,TRBD1,TRBJ1-6,CSASPGGSYNSPLHF,TGCAGTGCTAGTCCAGGGGGCTCCTATAATTCACCCCTCCACTTT
TRBV2,-,-,TRBJ2-2,CATSWAGTGELFF,TGTGCCACGTCGTGGGCGGGCACCGGGGAGCTGTTTTTT
TRBV24-1,-,-,TRBJ2-3,CATSPRGSPDTQYF,TGTGCCACCAGCCCTCGGGGTAGCCCTGATACGCAGTATTTT
TRBV4-1,-,-,TRBJ1-5,CASSGRGKNQPQHF,TGCGCCAGCAGTGGACGGGGGAAGAATCAGCCCCAGCATTTT
TRBV7-9,-,-,TRBJ1-4,CASSFGDSGGEKLFF,TGTGCCAGCAGCTTCGGTGACTCCGGAGGCGAAAAACTGTTTTTT
TRBV5-1,-,-,TRBJ2-7,CAILPGKPYEQYF,TGCGCCATTTTGCCGGGGAAGCCCTACGAGCAGTACTTC
TRBV11-3,-,-,TRBJ1-3,CASSLGGLSSGNTIYF,TGTGCCAGCAGCTTAGGAGGGTTGAGCTCTGGAAACACCATATATTTT
TRBV2,-,-,TRBJ1-5,CASSEARGNNQPQHF,TGTGCCAGCAGTGAAGCAAGAGGGAACAATCAGCCCCAGCATTTT
TRBV5-1,-,-,TRBJ1-2,CASSSGQPLTNYGYTF,TGCGCCAGCAGCTCCGGACAGCCTCTGACTAACTATGGCTACACCTTC
TRBV7-3,-,TRBD2,TRBJ2-1,CASSPHSGGSYNEQFF,TGTGCCAGCAGCCCCCATAGCGGGGGCTCCTACAATGAGCAGTTCTTC
TRBV5-1,-,TRBD1,TRBJ1-1,CASSFQGADTEAFF,TGCGCCAGCAGCTTCCAGGGGGCTGACACTGAAGCTTTCTTT
TRBV2,few,TRBD1,TRBJ1-6,CASQGASYNSPLHF,TGTGCCAGCCAGGGGGCGTCCTATAATTCACCCCTCCACTTT
TRBV27,-,-,TRBJ2-2,CASSLWPSNTGELFF,TGTGCCAGCAGTTTATGGCCATCGAACACCGGGGAGCTGTTTTTT
TRBV7-2,few,TRBD1,TRBJ2-7,CASSPDRGQVWEQYF,TGTGCCAGCAGCCCCGACAGGGGGCAGGTGTGGGAGCAGTACTTC
TRBV19,-,-,TRBJ2-7,CASREQGSQGEQYF,TGTGCCAGTAGGGAACAGGGTAGTCAAGGCGAGCAGTACTTC